The clone carrying this T cell receptor (beta chain) showed up just once. It was with random hexamers that roughly 0.45 to 1 ug RNA was reverse transcribed. Each CDR3 protein gets one entry after TCRdb re-called the immunoSEQ multiplex PCR reads with MiXCR. The sample lists some 70,000 distinct CDR3 sequences, about 94% occurring once. Trimming stripped 7 bases from V and 5 bases from J, with 5 bases between. CDR1 SQVTM and CDR2 ANQGSEA come from the germline V gene. CDR3 length: 10 amino acids. Purification of the CD8+ and CD4+ T cells relied on negative isolation, and TEMRA cells underwent FACS enrichment. The data stem from a study of CD8 T cells in Susac syndrome.

This rearrangement joins TRBV29-1 to TRBJ1-4; D is ambiguous. The source of this sequence is a human donor with multiple sclerosis. Sequencing was carried out using CD8+ T cells from PBMCs. This CDR3 reads CSGWNEKLFF. In DNA form, the CDR3 reads TGCAGCGGATGGAATGAAAAACTGTTTTTT.